Below are 17 T cell receptor beta chains sequenced from a single sample in a study of blood T cell repertoires in COVID-19. TCRdb's table, derived via immunoSEQ multiplex PCR, lists solely in-frame clones and lacks some. There are approximately 220,000 clones in the sample; 75% to 90% occur only once, and 3% to 4.5% lies in the top ten. The sequenced material came from PBMCs or T cells enriched from blood (not recorded which). The receptor set was obtained from a woman aged 40 to 49 with acute COVID-19.

The rearrangement joins TRBV18 to TRBJ1-1; D is uncertain. Germline CDR1 and CDR2: KGHSH and LQKENI. Trimming stripped 2 bases from V and 6 bases from J, with 7 bases between. The CDR3 totals 12 residues. The CDR3 spells CASSPIPSEAFF. CDR3 in DNA: TGTGCCAGCTCACCAATCCCATCTGAAGCTTTCTTT.

The chain uses TRBV2 and TRBJ1-2; D not resolved. CDR3 length equals 15 residues. V dropped 3 bases and J dropped 4 bases, with 15 bases sitting between them. Looked up from germline, CDR1 is SNHLY and CDR2 is FYNNEI. The CDR3: CASSEVPQIFYGYTF. The CDR3 region has the DNA TGTGCCAGCAGTGAGGTCCCCCAGATTTTCTATGGCTACACCTTC.

This clone has more than one count but fewer than ten. The J gene is TRBJ1-5, the V gene TRBV12-3 or TRBV12-4; TRBD1 matches 7 bases. V was clipped by 6 bases and J by 4 bases; unmatched bases: 3. CDR3 size: 13 residues. CDR3 coding DNA: TGTGCCAGCAGGGGACAGCTTAATCAGCCCCAGCATTTT. This sequence encodes CASRGQLNQPQHF.

CDR3 coding DNA: TGTGCCAGCAGAAACAATAGACAGAGCTCCTACGAGCAGTACGTC. It yields the protein CASRNNRQSSYEQYV. V is TRBV2 and J is TRBJ2-7; D is perhaps TRBD1 (5 bases). Germline loops: CDR1 SNHLY, CDR2 FYNNEI. CDR3 length: 15 residues. Trimming removed 6 bases at V and 0 bases at J, with 15 bases between.

The gene calls are TRBV10-3 and TRBJ2-5; 7 bases align to TRBD2. The germline CDR1 and CDR2 sequences are ENHRY and SYGVKD. This CDR3 is built from 13 residues. V gave up 11 bases and J gave up 3 bases; unmatched junction bases: 9. The CDR3 DNA sequence: TGTGCCGCATCGGGGGGACCTAAAGAGACCCAGTACTTC. Its translation is CAASGGPKETQYF.

The V call is TRBV6-1, the J call TRBJ1-4; D is perhaps TRBD1 (5 bases). The germline V gene has CDR1 MNHNS and CDR2 SASEGT. V was pared by 1 base and J by 4 bases, with 7 bases between. The CDR3 runs 14 residues. The CDR3 region has the DNA TGTGCCAGCAGTGAAGTGGGGCGTAATGAAAAACTGTTTTTT. Its protein is CASSEVGRNEKLFF.

This clone was counted between two and nine times. The rearrangement uses TRBV2 and TRBJ1-3; 9 bases line up with TRBD1. The J segment lost 4 bases and the V segment lost 4 bases, leaving 5 bases of the junction unmatched. CDR3 length equals 15 residues. Germline-derived CDR1 and CDR2 are SNHLY and FYNNEI. CDR3 bases: TGTGCCAGCAGTGTAGACAGGGGGTACGGAAACACCATATATTTT. It encodes CASSVDRGYGNTIYF.

The chain is built from TRBV6-5 and TRBJ1-5; no firm D call. Germline loops: CDR1 MNHEY, CDR2 SVGAGI. The CDR3 consists of 14 residues. The ends were cut back, 2 bases at V and 4 bases at J, with 9 bases in the middle. For the CDR3, the DNA is TGTGCCAGCAGTTACCGCTACCCAAATCAGCCCCAGCATTTT. It encodes CASSYRYPNQPQHF.

This chain uses TRBV6-4 with TRBJ1-3; 8 positions agree with TRBD1. Germline CDR1 MRHNA, CDR2 SNTAGT. This CDR3 is 15 amino acids long. With V trimmed by 9 bases and J by 3 bases, 10 bases remained unmatched. The CDR3 loop reads CAREHRGSSGNTIYF. The CDR3 DNA reads as TGTGCCAGAGAACACAGGGGGAGTAGTGGAAACACCATATATTTT.

The chain employs TRBV6-5 and TRBJ1-1; unclear D gene. The V and J ends lost 2 bases and 3 bases respectively, with 7 bases between them. The CDR3 has 13 amino acids. Per germline, CDR1 MNHEY and CDR2 SVGAGI. The DNA of the CDR3 is TGTGCCAGCAGTTACAGCCAATACACTGAAGCTTTCTTT. Protein product: CASSYSQYTEAFF.

This clone appeared once. V gene TRBV7-9 combines with J gene TRBJ2-2; tentatively, D is TRBD2 (6 bases). The CDR3 has 16 amino acids. The germline CDR1 and CDR2 sequences are SEHNR and FQNEAQ (reference sequence). V was cut by 5 bases and J by 5 bases, with 18 bases left in between. The CDR3 here is CASSPLGAGRTGELFF. The CDR3 DNA reads as TGTGCCAGCAGCCCCCTCGGGGCGGGGAGGACCGGGGAGCTGTTTTTT. Looking up the rest from reference TRBV7-9 and TRBJ2-2 gives the full variable domain: DTGVSQNPRHKITKRGQNVTFRCDPISEHNRLYWYRQTLGQGPEFLTYFQNEAQLEKSRLLSDRFSAERPKGSFSTLEIQRTEQGDSAMYLCASSPLGAGRTGELFFGEGSRLTVL.

The V call is TRBV12-5, the J call TRBJ1-3; D is perhaps TRBD1 (5 bases). Germline assignment: CDR1 LGHNT and CDR2 FRNRAP. CDR3 size: 16 residues. The V and J ends lost 4 bases and 3 bases respectively, with 16 bases between them. CDR3 region: CASGWTSGGIGNTIYF. CDR3 nucleotide sequence: TGTGCTAGTGGTTGGACTAGCGGGGGGATTGGAAACACCATATATTTT.

V usage is TRBV7-9 and J usage is TRBJ1-5; TRBD1 matches at 10 bases. Germline V gene lookup returns CDR1 SEHNR and CDR2 FQNEAQ (reference sequence). There are 17 residues in the CDR3. V was pared by 5 bases and J by 2 bases, with 9 bases of the junction left unmatched. CDR3 nucleotides: TGTGCCAGCAGCGGACAGGGGGGAACGAAAGGCAATCAGCCCCAGCATTTT. It yields the protein CASSGQGGTKGNQPQHF. The whole variable domain, remainder taken from reference TRBV7-9 and TRBJ1-5, is DTGVSQNPRHKITKRGQNVTFRCDPISEHNRLYWYRQTLGQGPEFLTYFQNEAQLEKSRLLSDRFSAERPKGSFSTLEIQRTEQGDSAMYLCASSGQGGTKGNQPQHFGDGTRLSIL.

On this clone: The junction does not match germline at one end; this may be a read error. V gene TRBV11-2 combines with J gene TRBJ2-3; TRBD2 matches at 14 bases. CDR3 size: 15 residues. Germline CDR1 and CDR2: SGHAT and FQNNGV. The chain's CDR3 is CASSVTGTSGGLPNF. The CDR3 bases are TGTGCATCATCGGTGACCGGGACTAGCGGGGGTCTTCCCAATTTT.

Only one count was recorded for this clone. V and J are TRBV30 and TRBJ1-5; D not resolved. The CDR3 length is 13 residues. From germline, CDR1 is GTSNPN and CDR2 SVGIG (reference sequence). V lost 3 bases, J lost 0 bases, and 6 bases lay in between. The CDR3 here is CAWSASSNQPQHF. DNA for the CDR3: TGTGCCTGGAGCGCGAGTAGCAATCAGCCCCAGCATTTT.

J is TRBJ1-3 and V is TRBV27; 10 bases map to TRBD1. The CDR3 has 17 residues. Per germline, CDR1 MNHEY and CDR2 SMNVEV (reference sequence). The V and J ends lost 2 bases and 2 bases, in that order; junction bases with no gene match: 6. CDR3 residues: CASSLRGQGLPGNTIYF. CDR3 bases: TGTGCCAGCAGTTTACGGGGACAGGGGCTCCCTGGAAACACCATATATTTT.

This chain uses TRBV19 with TRBJ2-7; D may be TRBD1 (6 bases). There are 13 residues in the CDR3. Germline V gene sequence: CDR1 LNHDA, CDR2 SQIVND (reference sequence). V was shortened by 4 bases and J by 6 bases, with 13 bases between the two germline ends. This CDR3 is CASSTTQGREQYV. CDR3 coding DNA: TGTGCCAGTAGTACAACACAGGGTCGCGAGCAGTACGTC.